Below, 20 T cell receptor beta chains from the same sample are listed, as sequenced in a study of blood T cells in healthy people across ages (dated by TCRdb to 2014 to 2015). Library preparation employed 5' RACE. The data were produced on an Illumina HiSeq 2500. A second PCR of about 7 to 12 cycles was run with a J-beta primer mix and a sample-barcoded 5' primer. TCRdb trimmed the raw reads at Q25, called clones with MiXCR and kept productive beta chains. Rows matching on CDR3 protein sequence are summarized as one entry with the most common DNA and genes. The sample includes hundreds of thousands of distinct CDR3 sequences, with about half observed a single time. 15% to 20% of the sample rests with the top ten. Sequencing was performed on blood. The receptors derive from a man older than 75 in good health.

This clonotype appeared many times. The genes are TRBV9 and TRBJ2-3, with 7 positions matching TRBD2. Germline trimming cut 3 bases from V and 3 bases from J; bases unmatched to any gene: 4. The CDR3 contains 14 residues. CDR1 is SGDLS, CDR2 YYNGEE, per germline. For the CDR3, the DNA is TGTGCCAGCAGCGGAGGACTAGTAACAGATACGCAGTATTTT. It codes for CASSGGLVTDTQYF.

This clonotype has a handful of counts. This sequence joins TRBV25-1 and TRBJ1-5, with D possibly being TRBD1 (5 bases). The CDR3 has 16 amino acids. The V end lost 5 bases, the J end lost 2 bases, and 16 bases lay between the germline ends. Germline CDR1 reads MGHDK; CDR2 reads SYGVNS. CDR3 DNA: TGTGCCAGCAGTCGGGACGGGGCCGCGGGCAATCAGCCCCAGCATTTT. Amino acid sequence: CASSRDGAAGNQPQHF.

The chain has TRBV9 and TRBJ2-5, with 10 bases matching TRBD1. CDR1 is SGDLS, CDR2 YYNGEE, per germline. CDR3 length: 15 residues. J was trimmed by 1 base and V by 5 bases; bases with no gene match: 5. The CDR3 coding sequence is TGTGCCAGCAGTGCCGGGACAGGGGCCCAAGAGACCCAGTACTTC. Encoded protein: CASSAGTGAQETQYF.

The chain carries TRBV20-1 and TRBJ1-2; the D gene is possibly TRBD1 (5 bases). This CDR3 has 14 amino acids. Germline CDR1 reads DFQATT; CDR2 reads SNEGSKA (reference sequence). V was clipped by 0 bases and J by 5 bases, with 13 bases between them. The CDR3 protein is CSARDRGGRYGYTF. CDR3 coding DNA: TGCAGTGCTAGAGATCGCGGGGGTAGATATGGCTACACCTTC.

Ten or more counts support this clonotype. This chain joins TRBV4-2 and TRBJ2-5, with TRBD1 identical over 8 bases. This CDR3 has 17 residues. Germline V gene lookup returns CDR1 LGHNA and CDR2 YNFKEQ. The V segment lost 3 bases and the J segment 0 bases; nucleotides outside the gene matches: 9. CDR3 nucleotides: TGTGCCAGCAGCCAGGACCTCAACAGGGGGTACCAAGAGACCCAGTACTTC. Translating it yields CASSQDLNRGYQETQYF.

The chain employs TRBV7-8 and TRBJ2-1, with D unresolved. V lost 1 base and J lost 6, with 10 bases in between. CDR3 length: 14 residues. The germline V gene has CDR1 SGHVS and CDR2 FQNEAQ. The CDR3 is CASSLVPMGNEQFF. CDR3 DNA: TGTGCCAGCAGCTTAGTCCCCATGGGCAATGAGCAGTTCTTC. The full variable domain, completed using reference TRBV7-8 and TRBJ2-1, is GAGVSQSPRYKVAKRGQDVALRCDPISGHVSLFWYQQALGQGPEFLTYFQNEAQLDKSGLPSDRFFAERPEGSVSTLKIQRTQQEDSAVYLCASSLVPMGNEQFFGPGTRLTVL.

This clonotype has more than one count but fewer than ten. This chain uses TRBV24-1 with TRBJ2-7; 7 bases are shared with TRBD2. Trimming took 3 bases from V and 7 from J; bases not matched to a gene: 8. The CDR3 has 14 residues. Germline V gene data show CDR1 as KGHDR and CDR2 as SFDVKD. The CDR3 sequence: CATSDPAGEYEQYF. The CDR3 DNA sequence: TGTGCCACCAGTGATCCGGCGGGAGAGTATGAGCAGTACTTC.

This clonotype was picked up a small number of times. The chain uses TRBV7-2 and TRBJ2-7; D is ambiguous. This CDR3 has 11 residues. The ends were cut back, 1 base at V and 12 bases at J, with 10 bases in the middle. CDR1 SGHTA and CDR2 FQGNSA come from the germline V gene. In DNA form, the CDR3 reads TGTGCCAGCAGCTTAGATGGGCCGCCGTACTTC. Amino acids: CASSLDGPPYF.

V and J are TRBV10-3 and TRBJ2-3, with no clear D. Germline assignment: CDR1 ENHRY and CDR2 SYGVKD. This CDR3 has 14 residues. Trimming took off 4 bases at V and 1 base at J, with 9 bases between the two ends. The CDR3: CAISAETRTDTQYF. In DNA, the CDR3 is TGTGCCATCAGTGCGGAAACTCGCACAGATACGCAGTATTTT.

The chain combines TRBV29-1 with TRBJ2-3, with D perhaps TRBD2 (6 bases). The CDR3 is 15 residues long. CDR1 and CDR2 from the germline V gene are SQVTM and ANQGSEA. The V and J ends lost 4 bases and 5 bases respectively, with 19 bases between them. Here the CDR3 reads CSVGQLAETQDTQYF. In DNA form, the CDR3 reads TGCAGCGTTGGTCAACTAGCCGAAACCCAAGATACGCAGTATTTT.

This clonotype showed up just a few times. This rearrangement joins TRBV20-1 to TRBJ2-1; possibly TRBD2 for D (6 bases). With 0 bases removed from V and 5 bases from J, the gap between germline ends came to 17 bases. Germline CDR1 and CDR2: DFQATT and SNEGSKA (reference sequence). The CDR3 runs 16 residues. The CDR3 DNA reads as TGCAGTGCTAGAGACAAGGACTACATACTAAACAATGAGCAGTTCTTC. This encodes CSARDKDYILNNEQFF.

This chain joins TRBV5-1 and TRBJ2-1; unclear D gene. V lost 0 bases and J 6 bases, leaving 7 bases between the germline ends. Germline V gene data show CDR1 as SGHRS and CDR2 as YFSETQ. This CDR3 comprises 13 residues. CDR3 sequence reads: CASSLVRLNEQFF. The CDR3, as DNA: TGCGCCAGCAGCTTGGTACGGCTCAATGAGCAGTTCTTC.

Only a few counts were recorded for this clonotype. The chain has TRBV20-1 and TRBJ2-5; 13 nucleotides align to TRBD2. Trimming removed 5 bases from V and 3 bases from J; junction bases left unmatched: 3. The germline V gene has CDR1 DFQATT and CDR2 SNEGSKA (reference sequence). The CDR3 spans 14 residues. The CDR3: CSAWTSGREETQYF. DNA for the CDR3: TGCAGTGCTTGGACTAGCGGGAGAGAAGAGACCCAGTACTTC.

This clonotype was counted a few times. This chain links TRBV7-9 with TRBJ2-2; weak D call: TRBD1 (5 bases). CDR3 length: 15 residues. Germline lookup yields CDR1 SEHNR and CDR2 FQNEAQ (reference sequence). V was cut by 4 bases and J by 4 bases, with 13 bases left in between. The CDR3 nucleotides are TGTGCCAGCAGCTACCAGCTAGACAGCACCGGGGAGCTGTTTTTT. This codes for CASSYQLDSTGELFF.

The chain combines TRBV24-1 with TRBJ2-1, with a tentative D call TRBD1 (7 bases). V lost 4 bases to trimming and J lost 6 bases, with 21 bases between them. The CDR3 spans 17 residues. The V gene's germline CDR1 is KGHDR and CDR2 SFDVKD. This CDR3 reads CATSDPSDRALGNEQFF. CDR3 sequence (DNA): TGTGCCACCAGTGACCCTAGCGACAGGGCCCTGGGCAATGAGCAGTTCTTC.

V gene TRBV5-1 combines with J gene TRBJ2-1; 8 bases align to TRBD1. The CDR3 loop spans 16 amino acids. Per germline, CDR1 SGHRS and CDR2 YFSETQ. V dropped 5 bases and J dropped 11; count of bases not matched to a gene: 18. The CDR3 spells CASRTTVGQVGNKQFF. CDR3 nucleotide sequence: TGCGCCAGCAGAACGACGGTGGGACAGGTTGGTAATAAGCAGTTCTTC.

This clonotype has ten or more counts. This sequence joins TRBV7-9 and TRBJ2-7; perhaps TRBD2 as D (5 bases). CDR3 size: 15 residues. V was trimmed by 2 bases and J by 5 bases, leaving 16 bases between them. Germline-derived CDR1 and CDR2 are SEHNR and FQNEAQ (reference sequence). Here the CDR3 reads CASSLSTGLRDEQYF. The CDR3 coding sequence is TGTGCCAGCAGCTTAAGTACGGGATTAAGAGACGAGCAGTACTTC.

The chain recombines TRBV20-1 with TRBJ2-7; D not certain. Trimming pared 3 bases from V and 9 bases from J, leaving 18 bases between. Looked up from germline, CDR1 is DFQATT and CDR2 is SNEGSKA (reference sequence). This CDR3 comprises 13 residues. CDR3 residues: CSASETLGVGQYF. Here the CDR3 DNA reads TGCAGTGCTAGCGAAACCCTTGGAGTTGGGCAGTACTTC.

The V gene is TRBV4-1, the J gene TRBJ2-7; D ambiguous. Trimming left V 1 base short and J 4 bases short, with 8 bases between. CDR3 size: 13 residues. Germline assignment: CDR1 MGHRA and CDR2 YSYEKL. The CDR3 DNA follows: TGCGCCAGCAGCCAAGTTAATGCGTACGAGCAGTACTTC. The encoded protein is CASSQVNAYEQYF.

The chain carries TRBV12-3 or TRBV12-4 and TRBJ1-2; D perhaps matches TRBD1 (6 bases). The CDR3 contains 14 residues. The V end lost 7 bases, the J end lost 8 bases, and 20 bases lay between the germline ends. DNA of the CDR3: TGTGCCAGCACCCTACAGGGATCATCTAGCGGCTACACCTTC. It specifies CASTLQGSSSGYTF.